The next 15 T cell receptor beta chains were all read from a single sample in a study of T-cell memory formation after mild COVID-19. One entry per CDR3 protein results from TCRdb running MiXCR on the 5' RACE reads. Here the sample spans around 300,000 distinct CDR3 sequences, approximately 12% being singletons. The material sequenced was PBMCs or a T cell subset sorted from them (not recorded which). The receptors here all came from a man younger than 35 who had mild COVID-19 (a few samples of this study predate the infection). Cell type and time point are not known.

The V gene is TRBV27, the J gene TRBJ2-1; unclear D gene. Trimming shortened V by 5 bases and J by 0 bases, and 14 bases separated the two germline ends. The CDR3 has 16 residues. CDR1 and CDR2 from the germline V gene are MNHEY and SMNVEV (reference sequence). In nucleotides, the CDR3 is TGTGCCAGCAGTATAGTGGCTGGTAGCTCCTACAATGAGCAGTTCTTC. It encodes CASSIVAGSSYNEQFF.

Ten or more counts support this clonotype. The chain has TRBV7-3 and TRBJ2-5; weak D call: TRBD2 (6 bases). V was clipped by 3 bases and J by 5 bases, with 10 bases between them. This CDR3 region has 13 residues. Germline V gene data show CDR1 as SGHTA and CDR2 as FQGTGA. CDR3 in amino acids: CASSFGGGETQYF. DNA of the CDR3: TGTGCCAGCAGCTTCGGGGGTGGGGAGACCCAGTACTTC.

This clonotype showed up many times. The chain employs TRBV4-3 and TRBJ2-1; TRBD2 matches at 7 bases. Germline assignment: CDR1 LGHNA and CDR2 YSLEER. Losses at the gene ends were 0 bases for V and 1 base for J; bases not matched to a gene: 12. The length of the CDR3 is 19 residues. In DNA, the CDR3 is TGCGCCAGCAGCCAAGATAGTGGGAGGGCACCTCGATCCTACAATGAGCAGTTCTTC. Translation: CASSQDSGRAPRSYNEQFF.

This rearrangement joins TRBV9 to TRBJ2-3; the match to TRBD2 covers 8 bases. CDR3 size: 15 residues. Germline assignment: CDR1 SGDLS and CDR2 YYNGEE. The ends lost 0 bases at V and 9 bases at J; junction bases unmatched: 9. DNA of the CDR3: TGTGCCAGCAGCGTAGTAGCGGCGGGGGGTGGAACGCAGTATTTT. This encodes CASSVVAAGGGTQYF. Variable domain in full (rest from reference TRBV9 and TRBJ2-3): DSGVTQTPKHLITATGQRVTLRCSPRSGDLSVYWYQQSLDQGLQFLIQYYNGEERAKGNILERFSAQQFPDLHSELNLSSLELGDSALYFCASSVVAAGGGTQYFGPGTRLTVL.

This clonotype was seen more than once but under ten times. This chain uses TRBV12-5 with TRBJ2-5; D is ambiguous. CDR3 length: 11 amino acids. V was trimmed by 0 bases and J by 8 bases, leaving 4 bases between them. The germline gives CDR1 LGHNT, CDR2 FRNRAP. CDR3 bases: TGTGCTAGTGGTTTGGTAACAACCCAGTACTTC. This encodes CASGLVTTQYF.

V is TRBV7-2 and J is TRBJ2-1; D ambiguous. Per germline, CDR1 SGHTA and CDR2 FQGNSA. The CDR3 runs to 13 residues. V lost 4 bases to trimming and J lost 8 bases, with 12 bases between them. The chain's CDR3 is CASSYTTRYEQFF. CDR3 nucleotides: TGTGCCAGCAGCTACACGACGAGGTATGAGCAGTTCTTC.

A few counts support this clonotype. The V and J genes are TRBV7-9 and TRBJ1-1; possible D gene TRBD1, 5 bases. Germline V gives CDR1 SEHNR, CDR2 FQNEAQ (reference sequence). This CDR3 comprises 16 residues. V was shortened by 8 bases and J by 1 base, with 20 bases between the two germline ends. CDR3 DNA: TGTGCCAGCGAGCCAGTAGCGGGGCACCCGAACACTGAAGCTTTCTTT. It is translated as CASEPVAGHPNTEAFF.

The chain joins TRBV7-8 to TRBJ1-1; TRBD1 matches 8 bases. The J segment lost 2 bases and the V segment lost 7 bases, leaving 15 bases of the junction unmatched. CDR3 length equals 17 residues. Germline CDR1 is SGHVS and CDR2 is FQNEAQ. The CDR3 bases are TGTGCCAGCACCCCTCGACAGGGGAGTTCCTTCAACACTGAAGCTTTCTTT. Translated, it gives CASTPRQGSSFNTEAFF.

This clonotype was counted only a few times. J is TRBJ2-2 and V is TRBV12-3 or TRBV12-4; 10 bases line up with TRBD1. The CDR3 contains 15 residues. V dropped 6 bases and J dropped 6; count of bases not matched to a gene: 7. CDR3 in DNA: TGTGCCAGCAGGGGACGGACAGGGGGAGCCGGGGAGCTGTTTTTT. Amino acids: CASRGRTGGAGELFF.

This clonotype was seen ten or more times. V usage is TRBV6-5 and J usage is TRBJ2-3; unclear D gene. Germline CDR1 is MNHEY and CDR2 is SVGAGI. The CDR3 covers 13 residues. The ends were cut back, 6 bases at V and 2 bases at J, with 9 bases in the middle. This CDR3 is CASRNPDTDTQYF. The CDR3 DNA follows: TGTGCCAGCAGGAATCCGGACACAGATACGCAGTATTTT.

This clonotype has a handful of counts. The rearrangement links TRBV29-1 to TRBJ2-7, with D possibly TRBD1 on 5 matching bases. The length of the CDR3 is 12 residues. Germline V gene lookup returns CDR1 SQVTM and CDR2 ANQGSEA. V lost 4 bases and J 0 bases, leaving 7 bases between the germline ends. The CDR3 bases are TGCAGCGTTGGACAGTTCTCCTACGAGCAGTACTTC. Translating gives CSVGQFSYEQYF.

The chain has TRBV7-2 and TRBJ2-5; 8 positions match TRBD1. The ends lost 5 bases at V and 5 bases at J; junction bases unmatched: 7. CDR3 size: 14 residues. Germline lookup yields CDR1 SGHTA and CDR2 FQGNSA. As DNA, the CDR3 is TGTGCCAGCAGCCCGGACAGGGCGGTGGAGACCCAGTACTTC. This gives the protein CASSPDRAVETQYF.

This clonotype was picked up many times. The chain recombines TRBV28 with TRBJ1-2; tentative D call: TRBD1 (5 bases). Germline CDR1 MDHEN, CDR2 SYDVKM. The V and J ends lost 2 bases and 4 bases respectively, with 8 bases between them. The CDR3 totals 13 residues. CDR3 residues: CASSLGRGYGYTF. The CDR3 DNA reads TGTGCCAGCAGTTTAGGGAGGGGCTATGGCTACACCTTC.

This chain links TRBV3-1 with TRBJ2-3, with TRBD2 matching 14 bases. The CDR3 is 15 amino acids. From germline, CDR1 is LGHDT and CDR2 YNNKEL (reference sequence). Unmatched junction bases numbered 3, after V lost 5 bases and J lost 5 bases. CDR3 sequence (DNA): TGTGCCAGCAGCGACGGGACTAGCGGGGGAGATACGCAGTATTTT. This encodes CASSDGTSGGDTQYF.

The chain couples TRBV7-7 to TRBJ1-4, with 7 bases fitting TRBD1. The CDR3 is made up of 16 amino acids. Germline CDR1 and CDR2: SSHAT and FNYEAQ (reference sequence). V dropped 1 base and J dropped 6; count of bases not matched to a gene: 8. CDR3 residues: CASSLVLGRGDEKLFF. CDR3 nucleotides: TGTGCCAGCAGCTTAGTTCTTGGCAGGGGGGATGAAAAACTGTTTTTT.